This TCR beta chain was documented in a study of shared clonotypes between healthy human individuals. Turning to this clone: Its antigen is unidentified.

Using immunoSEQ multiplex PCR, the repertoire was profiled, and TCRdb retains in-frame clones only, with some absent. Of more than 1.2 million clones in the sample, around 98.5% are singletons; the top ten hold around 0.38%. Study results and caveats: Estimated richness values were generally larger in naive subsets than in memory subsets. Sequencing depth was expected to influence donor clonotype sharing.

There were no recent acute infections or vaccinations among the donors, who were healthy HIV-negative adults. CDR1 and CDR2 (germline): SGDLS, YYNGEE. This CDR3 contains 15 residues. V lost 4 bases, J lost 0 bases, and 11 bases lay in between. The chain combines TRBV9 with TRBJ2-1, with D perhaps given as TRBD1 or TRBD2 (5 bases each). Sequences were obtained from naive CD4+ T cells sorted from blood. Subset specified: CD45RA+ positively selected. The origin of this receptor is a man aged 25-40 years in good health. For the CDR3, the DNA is TGTGCCAGCAGCCGAGGGCAGGGCTCCTACAATGAGCAGTTCTTC. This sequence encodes CASSRGQGSYNEQFF.